This T cell receptor beta chain was obtained from a study of blood T cells in healthy people across ages. Study-wide results and limits: Investigators treated diversity estimates from one million T cells as underestimates. Diversity was higher, and naive CD4+ cells more numerous, in long-lived donors than in aged donors.

The count of this clonotype is one. The antigen remains unidentified. Combining a sample-barcoded 5' primer with a J-beta primer mix, a second PCR ran for roughly 7 to 12 cycles. Each cDNA molecule received a tag from a template-switch adaptor that had 12 random nucleotides. A single record per CDR3 protein comes from TCRdb applying MiXCR to the 5' RACE reads. This sample carries about 640,000 distinct CDR3 sequences, less than 35% of them seen once, and the ten largest clones take around 16%. V gave up 7 bases and J gave up 2 bases, with 9 bases separating them. The germline gives CDR1 SNHLY, CDR2 FYNNEI. The CDR3 spans 14 residues.

This TCR was recovered from a woman aged 80 or over in good health. Source material: blood. The chain carries TRBV2 and TRBJ1-6; D is perhaps TRBD1 (5 bases). CDR3 DNA sequence: TGTGCCAGCATATTGGGGGCCTATAATTCACCCCTCCACTTT. Protein product: CASILGAYNSPLHF.